The 13 T cell receptor beta chains below all came from one sample that was sequenced in a study of cytomegalovirus exposure and HLA in healthy donors. The PCR employed 60 Vbeta primers together with 13 Jbeta primers. The method was immunoSEQ multiplex PCR; TCRdb's version includes in-frame clones alone and lacks a portion of them. The sample includes more than 95,000 clones, around 73% of them seen just once. The sample was PBMCs. Receptors originate from a man between 60 and 75 years old in good health and CMV-seropositive.

The chain joins TRBV11-2 to TRBJ2-1; no clear D. Per the germline V gene, CDR1 is SGHAT and CDR2 is FQNNGV. The CDR3 runs to 13 residues. V was shortened by 2 bases and J by 4 bases, with 6 bases between the two germline ends. The CDR3 nucleotides are TGTGCCAGCAGCTTACAGACATACAATGAGCAGTTCTTC. It codes for CASSLQTYNEQFF.

This chain connects TRBV18 to TRBJ1-2; a weak D match, TRBD1 (6 bases). The V end lost 6 bases, the J end lost 6 bases, and 14 bases lay between the germline ends. Per the germline V gene, CDR1 is KGHSH and CDR2 is LQKENI. CDR3 size: 13 residues. The CDR3 protein is CASSSGQNNGYTF. Here the CDR3 DNA reads TGTGCCAGCTCGTCTGGACAGAATAATGGCTACACCTTC.

This clone was seen a single time. The chain carries TRBV6-5 and TRBJ1-5; D might be TRBD1 (5 bases). V lost 8 bases, J lost 7 bases, and 9 bases lay in between. The CDR3 runs to 11 residues. Germline CDR1 MNHEY, CDR2 SVGAGI. CDR3 coding DNA: TGTGCCAGCGGGGCCCGGCAGCCCCAGCATTTT. As protein: CASGARQPQHF.

The CDR3 bases are TGTGCCAGCAGTGAATCGTGGCGGGGGGGCCTAGAGACCCAGTACTTC. It specifies CASSESWRGGLETQYF. The genes are TRBV6-1 and TRBJ2-5; 9 bases are shared with TRBD2. Germline-derived CDR1 and CDR2 are MNHNS and SASEGT. Unmatched junction bases numbered 8, after V lost 2 bases and J lost 4 bases. The CDR3 has 16 amino acids.

This chain joins TRBV7-9 and TRBJ1-1; D gene unclear. The CDR3 is 12 residues long. Trimming removed 4 bases from V and 10 bases from J, with 13 bases in between. Germline V gives CDR1 SEHNR, CDR2 FQNEAQ (reference sequence). CDR3 nucleotide sequence: TGTGCCAGCAGCTGGATAGACTTAGGAGCTTTCTTT. Protein sequence: CASSWIDLGAFF.

The chain combines TRBV5-1 with TRBJ1-1; D is perhaps TRBD1 (5 bases). The CDR3 totals 14 residues. V lost 0 bases to trimming and J lost 10 bases, with 16 bases between them. CDR1 is SGHRS and CDR2 is YFSETQ in the germline V gene. The CDR3 DNA reads as TGCGCCAGCAGCTTGGCTGGGGCAGACCTTGCAGCTTTCTTT. Protein: CASSLAGADLAAFF.

The chain uses TRBV6-5 and TRBJ2-5; D unresolved. Per the germline V gene, CDR1 is MNHEY and CDR2 is SVGAGI. Deletions cut 8 bases from V and 4 bases from J, with 5 bases between. The CDR3 extends over 10 amino acids. In DNA form, the CDR3 reads TGTGCCAGCGGTAGAGAGACCCAGTACTTC. This translates into CASGRETQYF.

V usage is TRBV25-1 and J usage is TRBJ2-5; 12 positions agree with TRBD2. V gave up 10 bases and J gave up 4 bases; unmatched junction bases: 7. Per the germline V gene, CDR1 is MGHDK and CDR2 is SYGVNS. The CDR3 is 14 residues long. Written as DNA, the CDR3 is TGTGCCACCTCGACTAGCGGGGGCTTAGAGACCCAGTACTTC. Encoded protein: CATSTSGGLETQYF. The variable domain in full, completed from reference TRBV25-1 and TRBJ2-5, reads EADIYQTPRYLVIGTGKKITLECSQTMGHDKMYWYQQDPGMELHLIHYSYGVNSTEKGDLSSESTVSRIRTEHFPLTLESARPSHTSQYLCATSTSGGLETQYFGPGTRLLVL.

V gene TRBV5-1 combines with J gene TRBJ1-5; TRBD1 aligns across 8 bases. J gave up 0 bases and V 3 bases, and 8 bases lay outside the gene matches. The CDR3 extends over 17 amino acids. Germline CDR1 SGHRS, CDR2 YFSETQ. CDR3 loop: CASSYPDRGASNQPQHF. As DNA, the CDR3 is TGCGCCAGCAGCTATCCAGACAGGGGCGCTAGCAATCAGCCCCAGCATTTT. The variable domain in full, with the rest retrieved from reference TRBV5-1 and TRBJ1-5, is KAGVTQTPRYLIKTRGQQVTLSCSPISGHRSVSWYQQTPGQGLQFLFEYFSETQRNKGNFPGRFSGRQFSNSRSEMNVSTLELGDSALYLCASSYPDRGASNQPQHFGDGTRLSIL.

The V gene is TRBV28, the J gene TRBJ2-7; 9 bases match TRBD1. The J segment lost 3 bases and the V segment lost 3 bases, leaving 6 bases of the junction unmatched. The CDR3 is 15 residues long. Germline loops: CDR1 MDHEN, CDR2 SYDVKM. The CDR3 region has the DNA TGTGCCAGCAGTTTGGGACAGGGCGCCTACTACGAGCAGTACTTC. This gives the protein CASSLGQGAYYEQYF.

The chain has TRBV19 and TRBJ2-1; tentatively, D is TRBD2 (7 bases). The germline CDR1 and CDR2 sequences are LNHDA and SQIVND (reference sequence). V lost 1 base and J lost 9, with 10 bases in between. This CDR3 has 13 residues. CDR3 in amino acids: CASSIVGGGEQFF. For the CDR3, the DNA is TGTGCCAGTAGTATAGTGGGAGGGGGTGAGCAGTTCTTC.

The rearrangement uses TRBV11-2 and TRBJ1-1, with D uncertain. Per the germline V gene, CDR1 is SGHAT and CDR2 is FQNNGV. V lost 0 bases and J 8 bases, leaving 4 bases between the germline ends. CDR3 length: 11 residues. CDR3 in DNA: TGTGCCAGCAGCTTAGATTTAGAAGCTTTCTTT. This sequence encodes CASSLDLEAFF.

The chain is built from TRBV15 and TRBJ2-2; D remains ambiguous. This CDR3 spans 12 amino acids. V was trimmed by 5 bases and J by 8 bases, leaving 9 bases between them. Germline-derived CDR1 and CDR2 are LNHNV and YYDKDF (reference sequence). CDR3 in amino acids: CATSPRRGELFF. CDR3 in DNA: TGTGCCACCAGCCCCCGCAGGGGGGAGCTGTTTTTT.